This entry features one T cell receptor beta chain sequence. What it binds is not known. These data belong to a study of cytomegalovirus exposure and HLA in healthy donors. General study results and limits: Confirmation was obtained in vitro that a few CMV-associated chains are specific for CMV antigens. Among TCR beta chains, those listed as cytomegalovirus-associated numbered around 160.

The germline V gene has CDR1 SGHTA and CDR2 FQGNSA. The CDR3 is 15 amino acids. The V end lost 3 bases, the J end lost 2 bases, and 12 bases lay between the germline ends. PCR involved 60 Vbeta and 13 Jbeta primers. Libraries were prepared by immunoSEQ multiplex PCR; TCRdb keeps only in-frame clonotypes and omits some of them. The table includes 180,000 or so clones, 75% to 80% detected once. Donors in the study were healthy people who gave bone marrow. The receptor was isolated from a man in his forties or fifties in good health and CMV-seropositive. The chain has TRBV7-2 and TRBJ2-3; D may be TRBD1 (6 bases). The sample consisted of PBMCs. CDR3 residues: CASSLDRDSTDTQYF. CDR3 in DNA: TGTGCCAGCAGCTTGGACAGAGACTCCACAGATACGCAGTATTTT.